The table lists the clone carrying this T cell receptor (beta chain) with many counts. The 5'RACE template-switching step produced TCR cDNA and added a universal primer site and UMIs. TCRdb re-called the 5' RACE reads with MiXCR, one entry per CDR3 protein. The repertoire includes a few hundred thousand distinct CDR3 sequences, over 4% of them detected once, and around 23% sits in the top ten. Germline assignment: CDR1 MNHEY and CDR2 SVGAGI. Trimming stripped 0 bases from V and 2 bases from J, with 16 bases between. The CDR3 is 17 residues long. This record belongs to a study of T cells after yellow fever vaccination.

The rearrangement links TRBV6-5 to TRBJ1-2, with D possibly being TRBD1 (5 bases). This clonotype was obtained from a man aged 18 to 35 who received the YFV17D yellow fever vaccine. The sample was PBMCs, taken 5 days after the yellow fever booster vaccination. The CDR3 is CASSYSGAEGANYGYTF. The CDR3 DNA reads TGTGCCAGCAGTTACTCAGGGGCTGAAGGGGCCAACTATGGCTACACCTTC.